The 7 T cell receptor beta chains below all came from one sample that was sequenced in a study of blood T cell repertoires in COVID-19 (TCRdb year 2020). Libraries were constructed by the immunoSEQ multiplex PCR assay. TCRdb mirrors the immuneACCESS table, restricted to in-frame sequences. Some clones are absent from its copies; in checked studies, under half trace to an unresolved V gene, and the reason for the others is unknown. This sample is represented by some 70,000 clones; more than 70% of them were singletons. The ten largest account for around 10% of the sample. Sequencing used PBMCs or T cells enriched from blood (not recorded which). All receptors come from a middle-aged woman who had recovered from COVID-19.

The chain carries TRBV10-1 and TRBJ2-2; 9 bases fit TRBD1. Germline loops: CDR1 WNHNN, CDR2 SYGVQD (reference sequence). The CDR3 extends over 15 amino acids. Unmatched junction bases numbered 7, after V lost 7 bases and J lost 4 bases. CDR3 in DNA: TGCGCCAGCACCCGGGACAGGGAACTCACCGGGGAGCTGTTTTTT. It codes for CASTRDRELTGELFF.

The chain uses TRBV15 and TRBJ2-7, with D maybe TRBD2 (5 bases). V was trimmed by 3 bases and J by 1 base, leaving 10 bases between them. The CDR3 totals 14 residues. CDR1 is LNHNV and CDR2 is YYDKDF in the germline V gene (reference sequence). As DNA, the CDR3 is TGTGCCACCAGCAGCGGACTGGGATCCTACGAGCAGTACTTC. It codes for CATSSGLGSYEQYF. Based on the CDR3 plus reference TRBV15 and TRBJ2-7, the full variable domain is DAMVIQNPRYQVTQFGKPVTLSCSQTLNHNVMYWYQQKSSQAPKLLFHYYDKDFNNEADTPDNFQSRRPNTSFCFLDIRSPGLGDTAMYLCATSSGLGSYEQYFGPGTRLTVT.

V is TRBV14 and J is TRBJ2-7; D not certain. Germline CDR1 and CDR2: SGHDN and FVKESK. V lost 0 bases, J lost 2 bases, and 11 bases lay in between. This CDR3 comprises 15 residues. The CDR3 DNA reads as TGTGCCAGCAGCCAAGATTTGGGCCTTCCCTACGAGCAGTACTTC. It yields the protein CASSQDLGLPYEQYF.

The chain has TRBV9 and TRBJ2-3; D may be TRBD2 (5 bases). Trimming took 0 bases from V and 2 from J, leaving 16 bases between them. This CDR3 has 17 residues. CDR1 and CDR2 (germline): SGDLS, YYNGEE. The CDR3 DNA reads TGTGCCAGCAGCGTAGCCGAGGGTGTGGACTTCACAGATACGCAGTATTTT. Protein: CASSVAEGVDFTDTQYF.

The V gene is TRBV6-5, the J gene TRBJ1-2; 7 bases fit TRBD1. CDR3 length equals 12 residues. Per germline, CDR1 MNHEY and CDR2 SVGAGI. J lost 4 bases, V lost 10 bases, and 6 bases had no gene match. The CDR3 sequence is CATRQGGYGYTF. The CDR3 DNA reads TGTGCCACCAGACAGGGTGGCTATGGCTACACCTTC.

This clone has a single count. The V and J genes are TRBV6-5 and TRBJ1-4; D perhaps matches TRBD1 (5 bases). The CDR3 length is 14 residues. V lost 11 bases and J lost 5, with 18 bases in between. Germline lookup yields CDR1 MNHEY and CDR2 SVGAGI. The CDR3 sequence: CAARGSGGNEKLFF. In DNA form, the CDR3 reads TGTGCCGCCCGGGGGTCCGGGGGGAATGAAAAACTGTTTTTT.

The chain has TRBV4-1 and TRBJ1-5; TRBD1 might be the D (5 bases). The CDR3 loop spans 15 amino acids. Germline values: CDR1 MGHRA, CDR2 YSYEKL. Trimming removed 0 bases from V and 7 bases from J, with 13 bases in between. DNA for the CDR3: TGCGCCAGCAGCCAAGATCGGGGGGTAGGCCAGCCCCAGCATTTT. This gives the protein CASSQDRGVGQPQHF.